This TCR beta chain was found in a study of human T cells and chemical hapten exposure. This clonotype has more than one count but fewer than ten. Trimming took off 5 bases at V and 0 bases at J, with 13 bases between the two ends. Germline V lookup: CDR1 LNHDA, CDR2 SQIVND (reference sequence). The CDR3 spans 15 residues. Time point indicated: patch test 1, 2 weeks after DPC sensitization. Treatment of the sample: therapeutic diphenylcyclopropenone sensitization with weekly scalp DPC. Using its own MiXCR run on the RACE reads, TCRdb lists one record per CDR3 protein. The sample includes more than 90,000 distinct CDR3 sequences, over 9.5% of them seen just once.

The chain couples TRBV19 to TRBJ2-5; D perhaps matches TRBD2 (6 bases). The sequencing used whole blood, collected in connection with sensitization to the hapten diphenylcyclopropenone (DPC). The receptor's source is a man between 40 and 49 years old with alopecia areata. Some clones in this sample may be carry-over from other donors' samples. CDR3 residues: CASSGDRGYQETQYF. CDR3 nucleotides: TGTGCCAGTAGTGGGGATCGGGGGTACCAAGAGACCCAGTACTTC. Full variable domain (rest looked up from reference TRBV19 and TRBJ2-5): DGGITQSPKYLFRKEGQNVTLSCEQNLNHDAMYWYRQDPGQGLRLIYYSQIVNDFQKGDIAEGYSVSREKKESFPLTVTSAQKNPTAFYLCASSGDRGYQETQYFGPGTRLLVL.